Each of the 6 T cell receptor beta chains below was sequenced from the same sample in a study of regulatory T cells in long-lasting Graves disease. Assembly of TCR beta libraries relied on iRepertoire HTBI primers together with Arm-PCR of CDR3 regions. One entry per CDR3 protein, called by TCRdb with MiXCR from the multiplex PCR reads. This sample has 530,000 or so distinct CDR3 sequences, with 15% to 20% found just once. Documented time point: newly diagnosed GD, antithyroid drugs for less than 3 months. TCR sequences were obtained from RNA taken from PBMCs. These data were likewise used in another study, on T cells in Graves' hyperthyroidism and ophthalmopathy.

The starting material was peripheral blood mononuclear cells (PBMCs), obtained at new diagnosis, from a patient treated with antithyroid drugs. These receptors all come from a man between 18 and 35 years old with Graves disease.

In this sample, this clonotype turned up many times. V is TRBV28 and J is TRBJ1-2; TRBD1 might be the D (6 bases). V was pared by 7 bases and J by 3 bases, with 18 bases between. This CDR3 is built from 15 residues. Germline CDR1 reads MDHEN; CDR2 reads SYDVKM. DNA of the CDR3: TGTGCCAGCAACGGCGGGGGGGGGCAGTACTATGGCTACACCTTC. Its protein is CASNGGGGQYYGYTF.

The table lists this clonotype with many counts. The rearrangement links TRBV19 to TRBJ2-5; D is ambiguous. This CDR3 spans 13 amino acids. The V gene lost 8 bases and the J gene lost 5 bases, with 15 bases spanning the gap. Germline loops: CDR1 LNHDA, CDR2 SQIVND (reference sequence). The CDR3 loop is CASGRLQGETQYF. CDR3 DNA sequence: TGTGCCAGTGGGCGCCTCCAAGGGGAGACCCAGTACTTC.

This clonotype was counted only a few times. This chain connects TRBV6-1 to TRBJ1-1, with D unclear. Germline assignment: CDR1 MNHNS and CDR2 SASEGT. This CDR3 has 14 amino acids. The V gene lost 4 bases and the J gene lost 6 bases, with 15 bases spanning the gap. The CDR3 coding sequence is TGTGCCAGCAGTGTTGGCAGAGGTAACCCTGAAGCTTTCTTT. This sequence encodes CASSVGRGNPEAFF.

Ten or more counts support this clonotype. This chain joins TRBV7-9 and TRBJ1-1, with D maybe TRBD1 (6 bases). There are 15 residues in the CDR3. In germline, CDR1 is SEHNR, CDR2 FQNEAQ (reference sequence). Trimming stripped 5 bases from V and 3 bases from J, with 16 bases between. The CDR3 region has the DNA TGTGCCAGCAGCCCCCACAGGGAGGGGGACACTGAAGCTTTCTTT. As protein: CASSPHREGDTEAFF.

The V call is TRBV7-9, the J call TRBJ1-1; perhaps TRBD1 as D (6 bases). V was pared by 5 bases and J by 2 bases, with 18 bases between. This CDR3 spans 16 amino acids. Germline V CDR1 and CDR2: SEHNR, FQNEAQ (reference sequence). CDR3 sequence reads: CASSPGKGGVNTEAFF. The CDR3, as DNA: TGTGCCAGCAGCCCCGGGAAGGGGGGGGTCAACACTGAAGCTTTCTTT.

This clonotype was picked up a small number of times. This chain uses TRBV9 with TRBJ1-1, with D uncertain. V was clipped by 0 bases and J by 2 bases, with 8 bases between them. Per germline, CDR1 SGDLS and CDR2 YYNGEE. This CDR3 has 14 residues. Here the CDR3 reads CASSVAGSNTEAFF. In nucleotides, the CDR3 is TGTGCCAGCAGCGTAGCAGGAAGCAACACTGAAGCTTTCTTT.